The rows below give T cell receptor beta chains drawn from one sample of a study of blood T cell repertoires in COVID-19. Produced via immunoSEQ multiplex PCR; TCRdb's table is partial and in-frame only. The top ten clones hold roughly 0.76% of a sample with more than 150,000 clones, less than 95% of them seen once. The specimen sequenced was peripheral blood. Source of these receptors: a young man with COVID-19, enrolled during active disease. CDR3s include the opening cysteine and the closing phenylalanine or tryptophan. D genes are given only for firm matches. Clone size, where shown, is once, few, many, or a class for clones that have expanded.

>TRBD1|.|TRBJ1-5|TRBV3-1/TRBV3-2
TGTGCCAGCAGCCATAATCAGGGGGGTCAGCCCCAGCATTTT
CASSHNQGGQPQHF
>.|few|TRBJ2-7|TRBV7-9
TGTGCCAGCAGCTTAGAAACAGGGCAGTACTTC
CASSLETGQYF
>TRBD2|.|TRBJ2-1|TRBV9
TGTGCCAGCAGCGTAGTTGGGACCGGCGGGGGTGAGCAGTTCTTC
CASSVVGTGGGEQFF
>TRBD1|.|TRBJ1-5|TRBV19
TGTGCCAGTATGGGGACAGGGGATTATAGCAATCAGCCCCAGCATTTT
CASMGTGDYSNQPQHF
>TRBD1|.|TRBJ2-7|TRBV18
TGTGCCAGTCTGGACAGGGGGTACGAGCAGTACTTC
CASLDRGYEQYF
>.|.|TRBJ2-5|TRBV10-3
TGTGCCATCAGCCCCGGGCAAGAGACCCAGTACTTC
CAISPGQETQYF
>TRBD1|.|TRBJ1-6|TRBV14
TGTGCCAGCAGCTCATTGACAGGGGAATATTCACCCCTCCACTTT
CASSSLTGEYSPLHF
>TRBD1|.|TRBJ1-2|TRBV3-1/TRBV3-2
TGTGCCAGCAGCCCATCGGACAGGCTCGCCTATGGCTACACCTTC
CASSPSDRLAYGYTF
>TRBD2|.|TRBJ2-1|TRBV6-5
TGTGCCAGCAGTTATGCCGAAGCGGGGGGGCCAGGTGAGCAGTTCTTC
CASSYAEAGGPGEQFF
>TRBD1|.|TRBJ1-1|TRBV10-3
TGTGCCATCAGTGATCTCTATTCGGTCAGGGGGTCGACTGAAGCTTTCTTT
CAISDLYSVRGSTEAFF
>.|.|TRBJ1-2|TRBV7-5
TGTGTCAGAAGCCGCCGTTTTCGGACCATCGGGATATATGGCTACACCTTC
CVRSRRFRTIGIYGYTF
>.|.|TRBJ2-5|TRBV5-4
TGTGCCAGCAGCGTCACAGGGACCCCAGAGACCCAGTACTTC
CASSVTGTPETQYF
>TRBD1|.|TRBJ1-2|TRBV10-3
TGTGCCATCAGTTGGACAGGGGGCGTCTATGGCTACACCTTC
CAISWTGGVYGYTF
>.|.|TRBJ1-6|TRBV18
TGTGCCAGCTCACCTAGCTTGTCGGATTCACCCCTCCACTTT
CASSPSLSDSPLHF
>TRBD2|.|TRBJ2-5|TRBV3-1/TRBV3-2
TGTGCCAGCAGCCCGGGACTAGCGGGGTCTGAGACCCAGTACTTC
CASSPGLAGSETQYF
>TRBD1|.|TRBJ2-7|TRBV7-9
TGTGCCAGCAGCTTAGCCCATAGGAAGACAGGGCCCCACGAGCAGTACTTC
CASSLAHRKTGPHEQYF
>.|few|TRBJ1-1|TRBV5-5
TGTGCCAGCAGCAAGGACAGGAACACTGAAGCTTTCTTT
CASSKDRNTEAFF
>TRBD1|.|TRBJ2-1|TRBV6-5
TGTGCCAGCAGTCAAAGGGGGCGCACCGATGAGCAGTTCTTC
CASSQRGRTDEQFF
>TRBD2|.|TRBJ2-3|TRBV5-1
TGCGCCAGCAGCCCGGGGGGTACAGATACGCAGTATTTT
CASSPGGTDTQYF
>.|.|TRBJ1-1|TRBV27
TGTGCCAGCAGTTTGCACAGGGTAATTCCCACTGAAGCTTTCTTT
CASSLHRVIPTEAFF
>.|.|TRBJ2-3|TRBV7-6
TGTGCCAGCAGCTTAGTTTTCGCGGGGGCCAACACAGATACGCAGTATTTT
CASSLVFAGANTDTQYF
>.|.|TRBJ1-2|TRBV5-4
TGTGCCAGCAGCTTGTTGGCCTCGAGGGATGGCTACACCTTC
CASSLLASRDGYTF
>TRBD1|.|TRBJ1-5|TRBV6-5
TGTGCCAGCAGCTCTGGACAGGGCGGGCATCAGCCCCAGCATTTT
CASSSGQGGHQPQHF
>.|.|TRBJ2-3|TRBV7-9
TGTGCCAGCAGCTTCCTTAGCACAGATACGCAGTATTTT
CASSFLSTDTQYF
>TRBD1|.|TRBJ1-3|TRBV6-5
TGTGCCAGCAGTTCCCCGGACAGGGGGCTTGGAAACACCATATATTTT
CASSSPDRGLGNTIYF
>TRBD1|.|TRBJ1-5|TRBV2
TGTGCCAGCACCGGACAGGGCAATCAGCCCCAGCATTTT
CASTGQGNQPQHF
>.|.|TRBJ2-3|TRBV5-1
TGCGCCAGCAGTCCAGGACAGGGCGGGGGAGATACGCAGTATTTT
CASSPGQGGGDTQYF
>TRBD1|.|TRBJ1-2|TRBV13
TGTGCCAGCAGCTCCGCCGGGACAGGAGTCTACACCTTC
CASSSAGTGVYTF
>TRBD2|.|TRBJ2-1|TRBV7-9
TGTGCCAGCAGCCCCGGGACTAGCGGGTTGGATGAGCAGTTCTTC
CASSPGTSGLDEQFF
>.|.|TRBJ2-7|TRBV5-4
TGTGCCAGCAGCCCGACAGTGGGGTACTACGAGCAGTACTTC
CASSPTVGYYEQYF
>.|.|TRBJ1-5|TRBV4-1
TGCGCCAGCAGCCAAGCAGGGTTTTCTGGCAATCAGCCCCAGCATTTT
CASSQAGFSGNQPQHF
>TRBD1|.|TRBJ1-5|TRBV11-2
TGTGCCAGCAGCAGGACAGGGTGGGGTTATAGCAATCAGCCCCAGCATTTT
CASSRTGWGYSNQPQHF
>.|.|TRBJ1-1|TRBV25-1
TGTGCCAGCAGGAGGACATTTAACACTGAAGCTTTCTTT
CASRRTFNTEAFF
>TRBD2|.|TRBJ2-7|TRBV6-1
TGTGCCAGCAAGGGTCTAGCGGGGCATGACTACGAGCAGTACTTC
CASKGLAGHDYEQYF
>TRBD2|.|TRBJ2-3|TRBV3-1/TRBV3-2
TGTGCCAGCAGCCAAGTTCCGGGGGGGAACACAGATACGCAGTATTTT
CASSQVPGGNTDTQYF
>.|.|TRBJ2-1|TRBV27
TGTGCCAGCAGTCCCATGCCGGGAACCTACAATGAGCAGTTCTTC
CASSPMPGTYNEQFF
>.|.|TRBJ1-4|TRBV4-1
TGCGCCAGCAGCCAAGATCCCGCGAGGGGGGGACGTGAAAAACTGTTTTTT
CASSQDPARGGREKLFF
>TRBD2|.|TRBJ2-1|TRBV5-4
TGTGCCAGCAGCCCGCAAAGCACCCCTAGCGGGGGGGCCAATGAGCAGTTCTTC
CASSPQSTPSGGANEQFF
>TRBD2|.|TRBJ2-7|TRBV19
TGTGCCAGTAGTACATTGACTAGCCCCAACGAGCAGTACTTC
CASSTLTSPNEQYF
>.|.|TRBJ2-1|TRBV7-9
TGTGCCAGCAGCAACTCAGGGGTAGGTAATGAGCAGTTCTTC
CASSNSGVGNEQFF
>TRBD1|.|TRBJ1-2|TRBV3-1/TRBV3-2
TGTGCCAGCAGCCACGGGACAGCGATTAACTATGGCTACACCTTC
CASSHGTAINYGYTF
>TRBD1|.|TRBJ1-1|TRBV4-1
TGCGCCAGCAGCATGGACAGGGGCGGGGACACTGAAGCTTTCTTT
CASSMDRGGDTEAFF